These T cell receptor beta chains were read from a single sample in a study of blood T cells in healthy people across ages. TCRdb itself ran the 5' RACE reads through MiXCR, one entry per CDR3 protein. This sample has 550,000 to 700,000 distinct CDR3 sequences; roughly 29% occur once, and the top ten carry around 18%. Sequenced sample: blood. The receptor set was obtained from a woman in her 70s in good health. Each CDR3 is given with its conserved first and last residue. Each record gives: D gene, clone size, V gene, J gene, CDR3 DNA, CDR3 protein. D genes are given only for firm matches. The size of a clone is reported for some rows only, either as once, few or many, or as a class for expanded clones.

D gene: -
clone size: many
V gene: TRBV11-1
J gene: TRBJ2-4
CDR3 DNA: TGTGCCAGCAGCCCTAGGCGAGCCAAAAACATTCAGTACTTC
CDR3 protein: CASSPRRAKNIQYF

D gene: -
clone size: -
V gene: TRBV9
J gene: TRBJ1-2
CDR3 DNA: TGTGCCAGCAGCGTGATGCAGGGCTATGGCTACACCTTC
CDR3 protein: CASSVMQGYGYTF

D gene: -
clone size: -
V gene: TRBV4-2
J gene: TRBJ1-2
CDR3 DNA: TGTGCCAGCAGCCAATTCCTAGTCCCAGGGCGTATCCTTAACTATGGCTACACCTTC
CDR3 protein: CASSQFLVPGRILNYGYTF

D gene: TRBD1
clone size: -
V gene: TRBV7-2
J gene: TRBJ1-2
CDR3 DNA: TGTGCCAGCAGCTTACTCCGGACAGGGGGCGAATCTGGCTACACCTTC
CDR3 protein: CASSLLRTGGESGYTF

D gene: TRBD2
clone size: -
V gene: TRBV6-1
J gene: TRBJ2-3
CDR3 DNA: TGTGCCAGCAGACTACTAGCGGGGGGCACAGATACGCAGTATTTT
CDR3 protein: CASRLLAGGTDTQYF

D gene: TRBD1
clone size: few
V gene: TRBV18
J gene: TRBJ2-5
CDR3 DNA: TGTGCCAGCAAGGGGACAGGCCACCAAGAGACCCAGTACTTC
CDR3 protein: CASKGTGHQETQYF

D gene: -
clone size: few
V gene: TRBV12-5
J gene: TRBJ1-4
CDR3 DNA: TGTGCTGGTGGCGGCCCGGCAGGAGGGGGTAATGAAAAACTGTTTTTT
CDR3 protein: CAGGGPAGGGNEKLFF

D gene: -
clone size: many
V gene: TRBV7-9
J gene: TRBJ1-4
CDR3 DNA: TGTGCCAGCAGCTTCCCCCCAGGGGATGAAAAACTGTTTTTT
CDR3 protein: CASSFPPGDEKLFF

D gene: -
clone size: -
V gene: TRBV19
J gene: TRBJ1-1
CDR3 DNA: TGTGCCAGTAGGTGGGGGCCCGAGGAGACTGAAGCTTTCTTT
CDR3 protein: CASRWGPEETEAFF

D gene: -
clone size: few
V gene: TRBV5-1
J gene: TRBJ2-3
CDR3 DNA: TGCGCCAGCAGCTTTAGTGATCGCACAGATACGCAGTATTTT
CDR3 protein: CASSFSDRTDTQYF